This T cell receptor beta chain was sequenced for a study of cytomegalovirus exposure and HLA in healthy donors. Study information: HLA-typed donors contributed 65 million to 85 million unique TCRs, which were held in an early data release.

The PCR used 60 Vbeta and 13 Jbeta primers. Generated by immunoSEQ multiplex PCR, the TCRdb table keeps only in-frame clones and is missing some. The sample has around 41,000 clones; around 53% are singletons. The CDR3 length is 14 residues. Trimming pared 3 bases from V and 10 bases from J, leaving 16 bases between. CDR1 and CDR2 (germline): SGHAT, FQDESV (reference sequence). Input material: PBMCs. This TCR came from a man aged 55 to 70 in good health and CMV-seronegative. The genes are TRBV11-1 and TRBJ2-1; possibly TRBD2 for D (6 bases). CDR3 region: CASSFPAGQAEQFF. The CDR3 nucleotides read TGTGCCAGCAGCTTCCCCGCGGGGCAGGCCGAGCAGTTCTTC.